This TCR beta chain is drawn from a study of vaccination and CD4 T cells after COVID-19 (dated by TCRdb to 2021 to 2024). For the study in its entirety: Convalescent patients had a positive SARS-CoV-2 result on nasal swab PCR, and of these patients, nine had mild disease and one had severe disease. Six males and four females were included in the convalescent cohort, with two Hispanic individuals, seven Caucasians, two Asians and one multiracial person represented. Each participant got two doses of either the Pfizer-BioNTech BNT162b2 vaccine (n=8) or the Moderna mRNA-1273 vaccine (n=2). Post-COVID blood samples from convalescent patients were collected a median of around 100 days after diagnosis, with a range of 35 to 161 days. Post-vaccine blood samples were collected a median of around 70 days after the second vaccine dose, ranging from about 13 to 250 days. For a few convalescent patients, samples were collected at an early post-vaccination timepoint (day 14) as well as at a late post-vaccination timepoint (days 161 to 241). For stimulating the cultures, overlapping spike peptide pools were used, derived from SARS-CoV-2 as well as from the common cold coronaviruses HCoV-NL63, HCoV-OC43 and HCoV-229E. As controls, cultures received a CEFX viral epitope pool (the positive control), an HIV-1 Nef peptide pool (the negative control), or no peptide at all. The spike-specific CD4+ TCR repertoire was compared before and after mRNA vaccination in fewer than eleven COVID-19 convalescent patients and a handful of infection-naive healthy vaccine recipients. General findings and caveats noted by the study authors: Although the median number of SARS-CoV-2-reactive clonotypes went up from more than 20 after infection to more than 30 after vaccination, the increase was not significant. The number of convalescent patients in the study was relatively small, and the study did not examine early timepoints following natural infection. Nearly all vaccine-specific clones in convalescent patients (304 of 307) were mono-reactive for SARS-CoV-2 spike rather than cross-reactive with common cold coronaviruses. In convalescent patients, a median about 86% of post-vaccine SARS-CoV-2-reactive clones were detected only after vaccination, suggesting vaccine-specific priming.

The time point label here, explained by the study, means: late sampling 161 to 241 days after vaccination in three convalescent patients. The treatment or condition label corresponds to: 10-day PBMC culture with coronavirus spike peptide pools or control peptides (ViraFEST assay). The ViraFEST assay, used in the study, expanded antigen-specific T cells with peptide pools and then identified the expanded clonotypes through TCR sequencing. The convalescent patients' positive SARS-CoV-2 PCR tests fell between March and December 2020, which was before the Alpha, Beta and Delta variants emerged in the United States. PBMCs were cultured at approximately 2 million per well in IMDM supplemented with about 5.5% human AB serum and about 10 IU/ml IL-2, with about 9 ug/ml peptide pools added. On days 3 and 7, half of the culture medium was replaced with fresh IL-2-containing medium. After less than twelve days of culture, CD4+ T cells were isolated by negative selection with the EasySep CD4+ T cell isolation kit. Ficoll-Paque Plus gradient centrifugation was used to isolate PBMCs from whole blood, and the isolated PBMCs were then either used fresh or cryopreserved at -140C. Each culture condition was generally run in triplicate wells.

CDR1 and CDR2 were assigned from the germline V gene as SGHRS and YFSETQ. The CDR3 runs 15 amino acids, cysteine and phenylalanine included. Of all the DNA, just the CDR3 is kept, 45 bases in frame from base 1. V loses 0 bases, J loses 2 bases, and the germline ends lie 11 bases apart. Libraries were constructed by PCR. DNA from cultured CD4+ T cells was subjected to TCR sequencing with the Oncomine TCR Beta short-read assay at the Johns Hopkins FTIC core. The QIAamp micro DNA kit was used to extract genomic DNA from the cultured CD4+ T cells. Oncomine TCR Beta libraries from cultured CD4+ T cells were pooled using unique dual indexes and sequenced on an Illumina iSeq 100. On the study's bioinformatics: Non-productive sequences were removed, and CDR3s not starting with C, not ending with F or W, or shorter than 7 amino acids were discarded. The MANAFEST web application was used to identify antigen-specific clonotypes by comparing peptide-stimulated wells against reference wells and other culture wells. Positive clones required FDR below 0.05, an odds ratio above 5, and productive frequency above 0.1% in at least two of three replicate wells. Cross-reactive clonotypes were defined as significantly expanded in both SARS-CoV-2 spike wells and at least one common cold coronavirus spike condition. Using R version 3.6.1, CDR3 homology was evaluated through Levenshtein distances (stringdist) along with unrooted phylogenetic trees (ape). The raw public reads went through TCRdb reprocessing: fastp at Q25, MiXCR clone calling, in-frame beta chains kept. Rows matching on CDR3 protein sequence are summarized as one entry with the most common DNA and genes. These V and J calls rely on TCRdb rather than the paper's analysis. The sample table contains 20,000 to 30,000 distinct CDR3 sequences; only one count was recorded for less than 40% of them. Roughly 3% of the sample belongs to the ten largest clones.

Points on this clonotype: Its antigen is currently not known. Per-base quality was not reported, and no clone a single base away is much larger than it.

This receptor was obtained from a human donor who had recovered from COVID-19. Recombination linked TRBV5-1 to TRBJ1-1; the D segment could be TRBD1, given 5 matching bases. Specimen: CD4+ T cells from blood, cultured in vitro, collected about 7 months after SARS-CoV-2 vaccination. Here the CDR3 is given as CASSLGQTVNTEAFF. Read as DNA, the sequence is TGCGCCAGCAGCTTGGGACAGACCGTTAACACTGAAGCTTTCTTT.